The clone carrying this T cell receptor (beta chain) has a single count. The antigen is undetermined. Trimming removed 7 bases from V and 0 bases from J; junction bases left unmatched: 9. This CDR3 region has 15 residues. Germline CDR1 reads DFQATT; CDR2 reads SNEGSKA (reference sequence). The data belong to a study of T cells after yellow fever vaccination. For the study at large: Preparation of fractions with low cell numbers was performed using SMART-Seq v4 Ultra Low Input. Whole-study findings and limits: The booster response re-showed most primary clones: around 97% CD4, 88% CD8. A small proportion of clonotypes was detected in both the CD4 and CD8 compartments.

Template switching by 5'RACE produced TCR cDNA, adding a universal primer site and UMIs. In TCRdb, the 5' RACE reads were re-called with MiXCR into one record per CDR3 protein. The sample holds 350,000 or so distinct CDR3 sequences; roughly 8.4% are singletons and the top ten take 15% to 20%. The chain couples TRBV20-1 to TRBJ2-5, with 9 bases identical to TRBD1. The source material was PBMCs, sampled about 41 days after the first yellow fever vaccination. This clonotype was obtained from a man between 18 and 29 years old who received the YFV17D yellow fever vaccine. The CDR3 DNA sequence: TGCAGTGTTAAAAGCGGGACAGGGTACCAAGAGACCCAGTACTTC. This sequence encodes CSVKSGTGYQETQYF.